The rows below give T cell receptor beta chains drawn from one sample of a study of T cell responses to AZD1222 COVID-19 vaccine. Using immunoSEQ multiplex PCR, the repertoire was profiled, and TCRdb retains in-frame clones only, with some absent. The sample has 65,000 to 90,000 clones, roughly nine tenths seen once. The material was peripheral blood, obtained on day 0 of AZD1222 vaccination. These receptors all come from an adult in good health. Both conserved end residues are part of each CDR3. The order of the fields is J gene, V gene, CDR3 protein.

>TRBJ1-1|TRBV7-8
CASSLPGGRMNTEAFF
>TRBJ2-1|TRBV29-1
CSLEGVVRTGVNEQFF
>TRBJ1-2|TRBV28
CASLPPGIPYGYTF
>TRBJ1-1|TRBV5-4
CASSLKGKNTEAFF
>TRBJ1-2|TRBV11-2
CASSLGGTVGYTF
>TRBJ1-1|TRBV6-5
CASSQVGPGTEAFF
>TRBJ2-7|TRBV29-1
CSVEHSSYEQYF
>TRBJ1-2|TRBV28
CASSLSPGQGESYTF
>TRBJ2-1|TRBV5-4
CASSLDGLAGQSSYNEQFF
>TRBJ1-6|TRBV4-2
CASSQTGLNSPLHF